Judged by abundance, the clone carrying this TCR beta chain is hyperexpanded (1% or more). Gene labels here are mouse ones. The read ends 1 residue before the CDR3 terminus; that terminus is restored from the germline J gene. This sample's time point: mouse harvest day 14 after allogeneic transplant. Mouse grafts combined 10^7 T-cell-depleted bone marrow cells with 10^6 splenic CD5+ T cells. The source of the sample is a study of tissue T cells after allogeneic stem cell transplantation. The CDR3 is made up of 14 amino acids. Per the germline V gene, CDR1 is LGHDT and CDR2 is YNNKQL (reference sequence). V lost 4 bases and J lost 7; bases outside the gene matches: 8. Libraries were prepared by immunoSEQ multiplex PCR; TCRdb keeps only in-frame clonotypes and omits some of them. The sample consists of some 400 clones, about 50% of them appearing once.

The chain employs TRBV4 and TRBJ2-7; TRBD2 matches 9 bases. The specimen sequenced was liver tissue. This receptor was obtained from a female BALB/c mouse given C57BL/6 T cells with graft-versus-host disease after an allogeneic hematopoietic cell transplant. CDR3 DNA (partial): TGTGCCAGCAGCTCCGACTGGGGGAGGGGAGAACAGTAC. Translating it yields CASSSDWGRGEQY. The full CDR3 is CASSSDWGRGEQYF.